These 20 T cell receptor beta chains originate from one sample sequenced in a study of T cell repertoires in cytomegalovirus infection. These receptors are not linked to any known antigen. A single record per CDR3 protein comes from TCRdb applying MiXCR to the reads. Among around 39,000 distinct CDR3 sequences listed, roughly half were seen once. The sequencing used CD8+ T cells from cultured PBMCs, collected from culture after CMV antigen stimulation. The receptor set was obtained from a human donor in good health (CMV status not recorded). Some clones in this sample may be carry-over from other donors' samples.

This clonotype was detected a few times. The chain combines TRBV6-2 or TRBV6-3 with TRBJ2-1, with 13 bases aligning to TRBD2. J gave up 0 bases and V 7 bases, and 12 bases lay outside the gene matches. This CDR3 has 19 amino acids. CDR1 and CDR2 (germline): MNHEY, SVGEGT. In nucleotides, the CDR3 is TGTGCCAGCACTAAACCCGAATGGACTAGCGGGGGCTCCTACAATGAGCAGTTCTTC. Its translation: CASTKPEWTSGGSYNEQFF.

The table lists this clonotype with a few counts. The chain links TRBV7-2 to TRBJ1-1, with TRBD1 matching over 8 bases. Germline V gene sequence: CDR1 SGHTA, CDR2 FQGNSA. The CDR3 length is 15 residues. Trimming cost V 4 bases and J 6 bases; bases outside gene matches: 10. The CDR3 DNA sequence: TGTGCCAGCAGCTGGAACAGGGGGTTGATATCTGAAGCTTTCTTT. Protein product: CASSWNRGLISEAFF.

This clonotype occurred many times. V gene TRBV7-6 combines with J gene TRBJ1-3; no firm D call. In germline, CDR1 is SGHVS, CDR2 FNYEAQ. The CDR3 runs to 16 residues. Deletions cut 0 bases from V and 0 bases from J, with 9 bases between. The CDR3 sequence is CASSLAFFNSGNTIYF. The CDR3 region has the DNA TGTGCCAGCAGCTTAGCCTTTTTCAACTCTGGAAACACCATATATTTT. Drawing the rest from reference TRBV7-6 and TRBJ1-3, the complete variable domain is GAGVSQSPRYKVTKRGQDVALRCDPISGHVSLYWYRQALGQGPEFLTYFNYEAQQDKSGLPNDRFSAERPEGSISTLTIQRTEQRDSAMYRCASSLAFFNSGNTIYFGEGSWLTVV.

Turning to this clonotype: The conserved final phenylalanine or tryptophan is absent from the CDR3, which likely points to a read error. V usage is TRBV7-2 and J usage is TRBJ2-2; a weak D match, TRBD2 (6 bases). Per germline, CDR1 SGHTA and CDR2 FQGNSA. The length of the CDR3 is 13 residues. V was pared by 10 bases and J by 6 bases, with 15 bases between. The CDR3 nucleotides read TGTGCCACAGAAGGAGGGAAGCCCGGGGAGCTGTTTTCT. Protein: CATEGGKPGELFS.

The rearrangement links TRBV7-3 to TRBJ1-1; tentative D call: TRBD1 (6 bases). The germline V gene encodes CDR1 SGHTA and CDR2 FQGTGA. The V gene lost 5 bases and the J gene lost 6 bases, with 16 bases spanning the gap. The length of the CDR3 is 14 residues. CDR3 DNA: TGTGCCAGCAGCCCCACAGGGATGAAGGCTGAAGCTTTCTTT. Its protein product is CASSPTGMKAEAFF.

This clonotype came up a few times. The V gene is TRBV6-2 or TRBV6-3, the J gene TRBJ2-1; the D is unclear. The CDR3 extends over 13 amino acids. The V end lost 6 bases, the J end lost 4 bases, and 10 bases lay between the germline ends. Germline values: CDR1 MNHEY, CDR2 SVGEGT. In nucleotides, the CDR3 is TGTGCCAGCAGCGGACCCCCATACAATGAGCAGTTCTTC. It encodes CASSGPPYNEQFF.

The chain has TRBV7-3 and TRBJ2-1; 7 nucleotides agree with TRBD2. V shed 5 bases, J shed 10 bases, and the junction held 8 bases outside the gene matches. From germline, CDR1 is SGHTA and CDR2 FQGTGA. The CDR3 totals 13 residues. CDR3 in amino acids: CASSRGTTGEQFF. CDR3 DNA sequence: TGTGCCAGCAGCCGTGGGACTACCGGCGAGCAGTTCTTC.

The V and J genes are TRBV7-6 and TRBJ2-1; 12 nucleotides align to TRBD2. The CDR3 contains 15 residues. The germline CDR1 and CDR2 sequences are SGHVS and FNYEAQ. V lost 2 bases and J lost 7; bases outside the gene matches: 3. CDR3 sequence reads: CASSLLAGGGNEQFF. The CDR3 DNA reads TGTGCCAGCAGCTTACTAGCGGGGGGGGGTAATGAGCAGTTCTTC.

This clonotype was seen ten or more times. The J gene is TRBJ1-1, the V gene TRBV20-1; no definite D call. Germline V CDR1 and CDR2: DFQATT, SNEGSKA (reference sequence). The CDR3 extends over 12 amino acids. Here the CDR3 reads CSAQRDTSEAFF. The CDR3 coding sequence is TGCAGCGCCCAAAGGGATACTTCTGAAGCTTTCTTT.

This clonotype occurred many times. The J gene is TRBJ2-2, the V gene TRBV6-5, with D unclear. Germline CDR1 reads MNHEY; CDR2 reads SVGAGI. The CDR3 covers 14 residues. Between the trimmed V and J ends, which lost 2 bases and 0 bases, there was a span of 4 bases. The CDR3 is CASSYIPNTGELFF. The CDR3 DNA reads as TGTGCCAGCAGTTACATCCCGAACACCGGGGAGCTGTTTTTT.

This clonotype was seen more than once but under ten times. The chain is built from TRBV7-2 and TRBJ1-1; a possible D gene is TRBD1 (6 bases). V dropped 5 bases and J dropped 1 base, with 20 bases sitting between them. The germline V gene encodes CDR1 SGHTA and CDR2 FQGNSA. This CDR3 is 17 amino acids long. CDR3 sequence (DNA): TGTGCCAGCAGCCATAAAGCGACAGGCTTGAAGAACACTGAAGCTTTCTTT. Translation: CASSHKATGLKNTEAFF.

The chain couples TRBV7-9 to TRBJ2-7; 9 bases line up with TRBD1. Germline V lookup: CDR1 SEHNR, CDR2 FQNEAQ (reference sequence). V shed 7 bases and J 6 bases; nucleotides not matched to a gene: 10. The CDR3 is made up of 14 amino acids. This CDR3 reads CASTTGTGKGEQYF. CDR3 nucleotides: TGTGCCAGCACCACCGGGACAGGGAAAGGCGAGCAGTACTTC.

This clonotype was counted only a few times. The chain carries TRBV7-6 and TRBJ1-1; a weak D match, TRBD1 (5 bases). Germline CDR1 SGHVS, CDR2 FNYEAQ. This CDR3 comprises 13 residues. The germline V and J ends were trimmed by 0 bases and 5 bases, with 7 bases remaining between them. The CDR3: CASSLAPGTEAFF. The DNA for the CDR3 is TGTGCCAGCAGCTTAGCCCCAGGGACTGAAGCTTTCTTT.

J is TRBJ2-1 and V is TRBV27, with 8 bases identical to TRBD1. The length of the CDR3 is 15 residues. Germline assignment: CDR1 MNHEY and CDR2 SMNVEV (reference sequence). The ends lost 3 bases at V and 0 bases at J; junction bases unmatched: 1. CDR3 coding DNA: TGTGCCAGCAGTTTGACAGGGGACTCCTACAATGAGCAGTTCTTC. Encoded protein: CASSLTGDSYNEQFF.

Turning to this clonotype: Sequence at one end of the junction differs from germline and may be a read error. This chain joins TRBV7-3 and TRBJ2-1, with a possible D match to TRBD2 (7 bases). CDR3 length equals 15 residues. CDR1 is SGHTA and CDR2 is FQGTGA in the germline V gene. The CDR3 DNA reads as TGTACCAGCAGCTTATCCGGGGGGCCCTACAATGAGCAGTTCTTC. Translating gives CTSSLSGGPYNEQFF.

The V gene is TRBV6-5, the J gene TRBJ2-5; tentative D call: TRBD2 (5 bases). Trimming removed 9 bases from V and 5 bases from J, with 22 bases in between. The length of the CDR3 is 15 residues. Germline V CDR1 and CDR2: MNHEY, SVGAGI. The CDR3 spells CASSWGRSTGETQYF. Written as DNA, the CDR3 is TGTGCCAGTTCCTGGGGTCGAAGTACGGGGGAGACCCAGTACTTC.

The genes are TRBV4-1 and TRBJ2-1, with 14 bases aligning to TRBD2. The CDR3 sequence is 16 residues long. V shed 0 bases and J 10 bases; nucleotides not matched to a gene: 5. The V gene's germline CDR1 is MGHRA and CDR2 YSYEKL. The CDR3 DNA reads as TGCGCCAGCAGCCAAGATGGGACTAGCGGGGGTCCGGAGCAGTTCTTC. Amino acids: CASSQDGTSGGPEQFF.

Concerning this clonotype: As the CDR3 is not closed by the conserved phenylalanine or tryptophan, this likely results from a read error. It is unclear where the CDR3 begins or ends on the DNA, so no DNA is shown, and the CDR3 is as TCRdb lists it. This chain joins TRBV7-4 and TRBJ2-1. With termini counted, the CDR3 has 16 amino acids. The germline CDR1 and CDR2 sequences are SGHVT and SQSDAQ. The chain's CDR3 is CASSLIGVSSYNEQCS.

With regard to this clonotype: A read error may account for a junction end that differs from germline. The V gene is TRBV27, the J gene TRBJ1-2; tentatively, D is TRBD1 (5 bases). CDR3 length: 13 residues. Germline V gene data show CDR1 as MNHEY and CDR2 as SMNVEV (reference sequence). The CDR3 sequence is CASSLTRDYGYAF. CDR3 nucleotide sequence: TGTGCCAGCAGTTTAACCAGGGACTATGGCTACGCCTTC.

This clonotype was seen many times. The chain is built from TRBV28 and TRBJ2-5, with D perhaps TRBD1 or TRBD2 (5 bases each). This CDR3 region has 17 residues. Germline lookup yields CDR1 MDHEN and CDR2 SYDVKM. Trimming left V 6 bases short and J 7 bases short, with 27 bases between. The CDR3 spells CASRPGGVRDRLWTQYF. For the CDR3, the DNA is TGTGCCAGCAGGCCAGGTGGGGTCAGGGACCGACTGTGGACCCAGTACTTC.